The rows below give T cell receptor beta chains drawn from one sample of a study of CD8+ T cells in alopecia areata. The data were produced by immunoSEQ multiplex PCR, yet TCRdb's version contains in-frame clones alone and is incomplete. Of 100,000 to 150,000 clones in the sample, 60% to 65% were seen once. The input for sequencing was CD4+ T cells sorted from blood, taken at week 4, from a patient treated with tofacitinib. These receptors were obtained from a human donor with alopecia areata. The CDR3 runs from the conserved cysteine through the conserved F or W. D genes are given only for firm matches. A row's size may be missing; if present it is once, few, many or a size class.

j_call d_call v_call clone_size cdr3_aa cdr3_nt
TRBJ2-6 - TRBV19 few CASSSVAGANVLTF TGTGCCAGTAGCTCTGTAGCTGGGGCCAACGTCCTGACTTTC
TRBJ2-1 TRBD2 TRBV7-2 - CASSISSGGGNEQFF TGTGCCAGCAGCATCTCTAGCGGGGGAGGGAATGAGCAGTTCTTC
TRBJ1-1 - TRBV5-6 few CASSSGLLTEAFF TGTGCCAGCAGCTCCGGACTGCTGACTGAAGCTTTCTTT
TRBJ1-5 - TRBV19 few CASRPFGNQPQHF TGTGCCAGTAGGCCATTTGGCAATCAGCCCCAGCATTTT
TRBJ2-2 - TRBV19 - CASSNGGRDTGELFF TGTGCCAGTAGTAATGGGGGAAGGGACACCGGGGAGCTGTTTTTT
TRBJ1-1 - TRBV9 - CASSVFPAGAANTEAFF TGTGCCAGCAGCGTATTCCCCGCCGGGGCGGCGAACACTGAAGCTTTCTTT
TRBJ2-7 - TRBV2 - CASKPPLTVYEQYF TGTGCCAGCAAACCCCCCCTGACAGTTTACGAGCAGTACTTC
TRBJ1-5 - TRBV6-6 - CAGGGTLNQPQHF TGTGCCGGGGGCGGGACTCTCAATCAGCCCCAGCATTTT
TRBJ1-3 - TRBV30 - CAWSVRVIGNTIYF TGTGCCTGGAGTGTAAGGGTGATTGGAAACACCATATATTTT
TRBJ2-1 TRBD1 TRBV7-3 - CASSFEGASGYNEQFF TGTGCCAGCAGCTTTGAGGGGGCATCGGGCTACAATGAGCAGTTCTTC
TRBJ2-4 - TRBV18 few CASSPIKAERNIQYF TGTGCCAGCTCACCCATAAAGGCAGAACGGAACATTCAGTACTTC
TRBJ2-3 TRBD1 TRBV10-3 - CAIADREKTDTQYF TGTGCCATCGCCGACAGGGAGAAGACAGATACGCAGTATTTT
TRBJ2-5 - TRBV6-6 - CASSRAETQYF TGTGCCAGCAGTCGGGCAGAGACCCAGTACTTC
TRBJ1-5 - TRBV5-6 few CASSLGNQPQHF TGTGCCAGCAGCTTGGGGAATCAGCCCCAGCATTTT
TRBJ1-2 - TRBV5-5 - CASSSTYGYTF TGTGCCAGCAGCTCTACATATGGCTACACCTTC
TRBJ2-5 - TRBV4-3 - CASSQGQQETQYF TGCGCCAGCAGCCAAGGACAGCAAGAGACCCAGTACTTC
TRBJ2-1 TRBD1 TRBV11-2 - CASSQDRAYNEQFF TGTGCCAGCAGTCAGGACAGGGCCTACAATGAGCAGTTCTTC